What follows is one T cell receptor (beta chain) and its context. What it binds is unknown. CDR3 size: 14 residues. TCRdb keeps only in-frame clones here, not all; method: immunoSEQ multiplex PCR. The repertoire holds roughly 68,000 clones, with 80% to 90% as singletons. This entry comes from a study of OX40 agonist ivuxolimab in advanced cancers. The study's findings and limits: Blood T cells, both CD4+ and CD8+, expanded clonally by week 6 at 0.1 to 3.0 mg/kg. The study found that CD8+ T cells averaged more expanded clones than CD4+.

The chain carries TRBV1 and TRBJ2-7; the DNA was not compared with TRBD2, the D call given in the table. TRBV1 is deemed a pseudogene. This specimen consisted of CD4+ or CD8+ T cells sorted from blood, obtained in a trial of the OX40 agonist ivuxolimab. The source is an adult with an advanced solid tumor such as melanoma, head and neck, liver or kidney cancer. The DNA of the CDR3 is TGCACCTCACTGCGGGCGCGGGTTTTATACGAGCAGTACTTC. Encoded protein: CTSLRARVLYEQYF.